One T cell receptor beta chain is described in this entry. Sequencing was performed with immunoSEQ multiplex PCR; in TCRdb, only in-frame clones are kept and a portion is missing. The top ten clones hold about 35% of a sample with approximately 90,000 clones, about 81% of them seen once. This sample is drawn from a study of control samples from healthy donors and cancer patients. CDR3 size: 15 residues. V lost 5 bases and J 1 base, leaving 15 bases between the germline ends. The germline gives CDR1 SGHRS, CDR2 YFSETQ. This receptor was obtained from a man aged 65 to 79 with lung cancer. Sequenced sample: PBMCs. The chain uses TRBV5-1 and TRBJ1-1; D not resolved. As DNA, the CDR3 is TGCGCCAGCAGATTGATCGAGGAGAGGAACACTGAAGCTTTCTTT. Amino acid sequence: CASRLIEERNTEAFF.